This T cell receptor beta chain was sequenced for a study of shared clonotypes between healthy human individuals. Profiling relied on immunoSEQ multiplex PCR, and the TCRdb table lists in-frame clones only, not all of them. The sample has around 2.1 million clones, approximately 94% seen once. The germline CDR1 and CDR2 sequences are MNHNS and SASEGT. Trimming took off 4 bases at V and 12 bases at J, with 13 bases between the two ends. The length of the CDR3 is 12 residues. The V gene is TRBV6-1, the J gene TRBJ2-1; D unresolved. The TCR was taken from a man younger than 35 in good health. Sequencing used naive CD4+ T cells sorted from blood. Stated subset: CD45RA+ positively selected. The CDR3 sequence is CASSGDSKGQFF. CDR3 in DNA: TGTGCCAGCAGTGGAGACTCCAAGGGGCAGTTCTTC.